The 3 T cell receptor beta chains presented below share a single source sample, sequenced in a study of blood T cell repertoires in COVID-19. Generated by immunoSEQ multiplex PCR, the TCRdb table keeps only in-frame clones and is missing some. The table includes around 50,000 clones, approximately 86% detected once. Sequenced sample: peripheral blood. The receptors here all came from a man in his 60s with active or convalescent COVID-19.

This chain joins TRBV2 and TRBJ1-1; D is unresolved. V was clipped by 5 bases and J by 0 bases, with 7 bases between them. In germline, CDR1 is SNHLY, CDR2 FYNNEI. The CDR3 sequence is 13 residues long. The CDR3: CASSREMNTEAFF. CDR3 DNA: TGTGCCAGCAGTAGAGAGATGAACACTGAAGCTTTCTTT.

This rearrangement joins TRBV7-7 to TRBJ2-1; 9 bases agree with TRBD1. Trimming took 3 bases from V and 1 from J; bases not matched to a gene: 1. The CDR3 totals 15 residues. Germline V CDR1 and CDR2: SSHAT, FNYEAQ (reference sequence). The CDR3 spells CASSLGQGSYNEQFF. The CDR3 nucleotides are TGTGCCAGCAGCTTGGGACAGGGTTCCTACAATGAGCAGTTCTTC.

The count of this clone is one. This chain's CDR3 is CASSGAGTPWIQHF. The CDR3 coding sequence is TGTGCCAGCAGTGGAGCCGGGACACCCTGGATCCAGCATTTT. The chain recombines TRBV2 with TRBJ1-5; TRBD1 might be the D (6 bases). CDR3 length: 14 amino acids. The germline V gene has CDR1 SNHLY and CDR2 FYNNEI. Trimming stripped 4 bases from V and 12 bases from J, with 19 bases between.